The clone carrying this T cell receptor (beta chain) was detected once. The antigen is undetermined. The sample belongs to a study of T cell responses to AZD1222 COVID-19 vaccine. The CDR3 is made up of 17 amino acids. After removal of 0 bases from V and 0 bases from J, the junction contained 4 bases not matched to a gene. Germline values: CDR1 LNHDA, CDR2 SQIVND (reference sequence). Study-level points and caveats: Without day 14 samples, only post-peak T cell repertoires were studied. In a largely white British group with more females than males, clonal diversity was possibly underestimated. Only a handful of AZD1222 recipients were seropositive at baseline.

TCRdb's table, derived via immunoSEQ multiplex PCR, lists solely in-frame clones and lacks some. Here the sample spans more than 100,000 clones, around 92% being singletons. The sample here was peripheral blood, taken on day 0 of AZD1222 vaccination. The chain couples TRBV19 to TRBJ2-1, with TRBD2 matching over 8 bases. The TCR was taken from an adult in good health. The DNA for the CDR3 is TGTGCCAGTAGTATAGAGTCCCTAGCGGGCTCCTACAATGAGCAGTTCTTC. Residues: CASSIESLAGSYNEQFF. The whole variable domain, filled in from reference TRBV19 and TRBJ2-1, reads DGGITQSPKYLFRKEGQNVTLSCEQNLNHDAMYWYRQDPGQGLRLIYYSQIVNDFQKGDIAEGYSVSREKKESFPLTVTSAQKNPTAFYLCASSIESLAGSYNEQFFGPGTRLTVL.